The text below deals with one T cell receptor beta chain. Its specificity is not known. This sample is drawn from a study of response to subunit inactivated influenza vaccine. Whole-study results and caveats: Each seasonal influenza vaccination recruits few new T cells, the authors suggested.

Trimming removed 4 bases at V and 3 bases at J, with 17 bases between. The germline V gene has CDR1 SGHRS and CDR2 YFSETQ. CDR3 length: 15 amino acids. Using its own MiXCR run on the RT-PCR reads, TCRdb lists one record per CDR3 protein. The data hold roughly 780,000 distinct CDR3 sequences, with around a sixth observed a single time. The sample in question was PBMCs from blood, obtained 5 to 6 days after vaccination. The sequence was collected from a man aged 50 or older who received an inactivated influenza vaccine. This chain joins TRBV5-1 and TRBJ2-7; D gene ambiguous. CDR3 protein: CASSPRAGSHYEQYF. CDR3 in DNA: TGCGCCAGCAGCCCCCGGGCAGGCAGCCACTACGAGCAGTACTTC. The full variable domain, with the rest looked up from reference TRBV5-1 and TRBJ2-7, is KAGVTQTPRYLIKTRGQQVTLSCSPISGHRSVSWYQQTPGQGLQFLFEYFSETQRNKGNFPGRFSGRQFSNSRSEMNVSTLELGDSALYLCASSPRAGSHYEQYFGPGTRLTVT.